These 15 T cell receptor beta chains share one sample of origin, sequenced in a study of T cells in Graves' hyperthyroidism and ophthalmopathy. RNA transcripts gave rise to amplified TCR beta CDR3 regions. Primed by the HTBI set, a first-round RT-PCR was run on the TCR CDR3. From the multiplex PCR reads, TCRdb called clonotypes with MiXCR, one entry per CDR3 protein. Among approximately 520,000 distinct CDR3 sequences listed, roughly 24% were seen once. The material sequenced was blood. The receptors derive from a woman in her twenties or thirties with Graves' ophthalmopathy.

The chain has TRBV3-1 and TRBJ1-1; a weak D match, TRBD1 (5 bases). The CDR3 is made up of 14 amino acids. Germline V CDR1 and CDR2: LGHDT, YNNKEL (reference sequence). Trimming stripped 8 bases from V and 1 base from J, with 14 bases between. In DNA form, the CDR3 reads TGTGCCAGCGCAAAACGGGACGGGAACACTGAAGCTTTCTTT. It codes for CASAKRDGNTEAFF.

This chain joins TRBV12-3 or TRBV12-4 and TRBJ2-6; 9 bases are a match to TRBD1. There are 18 residues in the CDR3. After removal of 5 bases from V and 1 base from J, the junction contained 9 bases not matched to a gene. CDR3 protein: CASSPRTGAASGANVLTF. CDR3 nucleotides: TGTGCCAGCAGTCCCAGGACAGGGGCCGCGTCTGGGGCCAACGTCCTGACTTTC.

This clonotype was counted at least ten times. The chain carries TRBV6-5 and TRBJ1-1, with D perhaps TRBD1 (5 bases). CDR1 MNHEY and CDR2 SVGAGI come from the germline V gene. This CDR3 is built from 17 residues. The V gene lost 0 bases and the J gene lost 2 bases, with 16 bases spanning the gap. As DNA, the CDR3 is TGTGCCAGCAGTTACTCCGCCTACCGGGGGTTCAACACTGAAGCTTTCTTT. It codes for CASSYSAYRGFNTEAFF.

With respect to this clonotype: A much larger clone sits a single nucleotide away, making a read error possible. Lacking the conserved final phenylalanine or tryptophan, this CDR3 likely reflects a read error. This chain connects TRBV6-1 to TRBJ1-1; D not resolved. The CDR3 is 11 residues long. V was pared by 3 bases and J by 7 bases, with 6 bases between. Germline V lookup: CDR1 MNHNS, CDR2 SASEGT. The CDR3 coding sequence is TGTGCCAGCAGTGAGGTACTTGAAGCTTTCGTT. Protein sequence: CASSEVLEAFV.

This clonotype was recorded a few times. The rearrangement joins TRBV5-1 to TRBJ2-7, with 12 bases matching TRBD1. The CDR3 runs to 14 residues. Germline CDR1 is SGHRS and CDR2 is YFSETQ. With 3 bases clipped from V and 6 bases from J, the junction kept 4 bases outside the gene matches. In nucleotides, the CDR3 is TGCGCCAGCAGCTGGGGGACAGGGGGCGGCGAGCAGTACTTC. This gives the protein CASSWGTGGGEQYF.

The chain recombines TRBV11-1 with TRBJ2-7, with 13 bases fitting TRBD2. The CDR3 spans 16 residues. J gave up 7 bases and V 4 bases, and 10 bases lay outside the gene matches. Germline assignment: CDR1 SGHAT and CDR2 FQDESV (reference sequence). The CDR3 spells CASSSGTSGDGVEQYF. The CDR3 region has the DNA TGTGCCAGCAGCTCCGGGACTAGCGGGGATGGGGTGGAGCAGTACTTC.

This clonotype was picked up many times. The chain employs TRBV5-6 and TRBJ1-1; 8 nucleotides align to TRBD1. V was clipped by 4 bases and J by 1 base; unmatched bases: 6. Germline V gene lookup returns CDR1 SGHDT and CDR2 YYEEEE. The CDR3 extends over 15 amino acids. The CDR3: CASSVIDRGNTEAFF. Written as DNA, the CDR3 is TGTGCCAGCAGCGTTATCGACAGGGGGAACACTGAAGCTTTCTTT.

At least ten counts were recorded for this clonotype. The rearrangement uses TRBV29-1 and TRBJ1-1; tentative D call: TRBD1 (5 bases). V was trimmed by 6 bases and J by 7 bases, leaving 24 bases between them. Looked up from germline, CDR1 is SQVTM and CDR2 is ANQGSEA. This CDR3 has 15 amino acids. DNA of the CDR3: TGCAGCGTGCAATCGGGGCTCTCACTGGGGGGTGAAGCTTTCTTT. This gives the protein CSVQSGLSLGGEAFF.

The chain recombines TRBV4-1 with TRBJ1-2, with TRBD1 identical over 7 bases. CDR3 size: 16 residues. Germline V gene data show CDR1 as MGHRA and CDR2 as YSYEKL. Germline trimming cut 1 base from V and 9 bases from J; bases unmatched to any gene: 14. CDR3: CASSQGLGTEIWSYTF. In DNA, the CDR3 is TGCGCCAGCAGCCAAGGTTTAGGGACAGAGATATGGAGCTACACCTTC.

Turning to this clonotype: Possible read error: a much larger clone is one base away. V gene TRBV11-1 combines with J gene TRBJ1-2, with D hard to call. Germline-derived CDR1 and CDR2 are SGHAT and FQDESV (reference sequence). Deletions cut 7 bases from V and 7 bases from J, with 25 bases between. There are 16 residues in the CDR3. CDR3 in amino acids: CASISQRGIYYGGYTF. The CDR3 nucleotides read TGTGCCAGCATCTCACAGAGAGGGATATACTATGGTGGCTACACCTTC.

This clonotype appeared many times. This chain links TRBV2 with TRBJ2-2; D remains ambiguous. Germline CDR1 SNHLY, CDR2 FYNNEI. This CDR3 spans 11 amino acids. The V end was cut by 4 bases, the J end by 8 bases, with 5 bases between. The CDR3 protein is CASSGQGELFF. Written as DNA, the CDR3 is TGTGCCAGCAGTGGGCAGGGGGAGCTGTTTTTT.

The gene calls are TRBV7-8 and TRBJ2-2; unclear D gene. This CDR3 region has 13 residues. Deletions cut 7 bases from V and 6 bases from J, with 12 bases between. Per the germline V gene, CDR1 is SGHVS and CDR2 is FQNEAQ. CDR3 nucleotides: TGTGCCAGCACACCATACAGCCCCGGGGAGCTGTTTTTT. Translating it yields CASTPYSPGELFF.

The chain uses TRBV2 and TRBJ2-7, with D maybe TRBD1 (5 bases). Germline V CDR1 and CDR2: SNHLY, FYNNEI. Trimming left V 8 bases short and J 1 base short, with 9 bases between. The CDR3 spans 12 residues. The CDR3 sequence: CASLRVSYEQYF. CDR3 bases: TGTGCCAGCCTCAGGGTATCCTACGAGCAGTACTTC. The entire variable domain, with the rest obtained from reference TRBV2 and TRBJ2-7, is as follows: EPEVTQTPSHQVTQMGQEVILRCVPISNHLYFYWYRQILGQKVEFLVSFYNNEISEKSEIFDDQFSVERPDGSNFTLKIRSTKLEDSAMYFCASLRVSYEQYFGPGTRLTVT.

This clonotype has at least ten counts. V and J are TRBV6-5 and TRBJ2-5, with 7 bases identical to TRBD2. The CDR3 has 14 amino acids. The V gene's germline CDR1 is MNHEY and CDR2 SVGAGI. The V gene end was trimmed by 2 bases and the J gene end by 5 bases; junction bases not matched to a gene: 5. The CDR3 nucleotides are TGTGCCAGCAGTTACAGCGGGGTAAGGGAGACCCAGTACTTC. It translates to CASSYSGVRETQYF.

This clonotype was seen repeatedly, ten times or more. The chain is built from TRBV12-3 or TRBV12-4 and TRBJ1-5, with D unresolved. The V end was cut by 3 bases, the J end by 2 bases, with 8 bases between. The CDR3 spans 14 residues. The CDR3 nucleotides are TGTGCCAGCAGTTTTCGGGGTGGCAATCAGCCCCAGCATTTT. Protein product: CASSFRGGNQPQHF.